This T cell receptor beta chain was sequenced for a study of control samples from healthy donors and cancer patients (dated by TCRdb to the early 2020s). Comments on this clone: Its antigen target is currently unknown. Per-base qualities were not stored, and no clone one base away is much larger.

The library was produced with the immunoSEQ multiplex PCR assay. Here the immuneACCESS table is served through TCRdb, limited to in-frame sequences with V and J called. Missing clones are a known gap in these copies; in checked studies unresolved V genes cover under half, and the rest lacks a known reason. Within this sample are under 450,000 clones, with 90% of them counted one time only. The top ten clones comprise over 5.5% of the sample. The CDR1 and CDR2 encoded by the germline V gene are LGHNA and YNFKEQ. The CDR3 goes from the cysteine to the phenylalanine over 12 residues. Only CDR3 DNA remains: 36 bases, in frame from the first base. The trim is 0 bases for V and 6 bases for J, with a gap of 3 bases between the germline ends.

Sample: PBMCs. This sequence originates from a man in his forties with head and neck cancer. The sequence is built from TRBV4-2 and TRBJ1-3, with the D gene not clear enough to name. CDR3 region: CASSQDINTIYF. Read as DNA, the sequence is TGTGCCAGCAGCCAAGATATAAACACCATATATTTT.